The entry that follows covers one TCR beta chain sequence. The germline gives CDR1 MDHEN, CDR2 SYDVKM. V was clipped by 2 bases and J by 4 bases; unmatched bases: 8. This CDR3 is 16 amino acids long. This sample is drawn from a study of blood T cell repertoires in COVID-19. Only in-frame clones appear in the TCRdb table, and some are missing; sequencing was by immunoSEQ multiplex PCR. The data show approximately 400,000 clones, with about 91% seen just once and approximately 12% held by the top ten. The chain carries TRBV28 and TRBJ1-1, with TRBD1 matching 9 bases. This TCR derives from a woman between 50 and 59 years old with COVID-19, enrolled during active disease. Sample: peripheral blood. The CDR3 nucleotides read TGTGCCAGCAGTTTAACAGGGGGCGCATGGGTCACTGAAGCTTTCTTT. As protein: CASSLTGGAWVTEAFF.